This T cell receptor beta chain appears in the sequencing data of a study of tumor-infiltrating lymphocytes in primary liver carcinoma. Study-wide context: Tumor stage was T1-T3 N0M0, and tumor size was roughly 4 to 10 cm across.

Between roughly 17 and 31 mg of unsorted bulk tissue served as the source from which RNA and DNA were co-extracted. From 500 to 600 ng of total RNA, TCR beta-specific cDNA was reverse-transcribed using a constant-region primer. The TCR beta library was amplified through three nested multiplex PCR rounds in a modified ARM-PCR procedure. TCRdb reprocessed the multiplex PCR reads with MiXCR, giving one entry per CDR3 protein. The table records approximately 40,000 distinct CDR3 sequences, approximately 73% of them present only once. This clonotype was sampled from a man between 35 and 55 years old with primary liver carcinoma and hepatitis B virus infection. Source material: liver tumor tissue from sampling region 4. Subset in this sample: tumor region T4, right-lateral pole.

CDR3 sequence: CASSLAVPMNTEAFF. The CDR3 DNA reads as TGTGCCAGCAGCTTAGCCGTCCCAATGAACACTGAAGCTTTCTTT. This chain uses TRBV7-2 with TRBJ1-1; D remains ambiguous. V was cut by 0 bases and J by 0 bases, with 8 bases left in between. The germline V gene encodes CDR1 SGHTA and CDR2 FQGNSA. The CDR3 extends over 15 amino acids.